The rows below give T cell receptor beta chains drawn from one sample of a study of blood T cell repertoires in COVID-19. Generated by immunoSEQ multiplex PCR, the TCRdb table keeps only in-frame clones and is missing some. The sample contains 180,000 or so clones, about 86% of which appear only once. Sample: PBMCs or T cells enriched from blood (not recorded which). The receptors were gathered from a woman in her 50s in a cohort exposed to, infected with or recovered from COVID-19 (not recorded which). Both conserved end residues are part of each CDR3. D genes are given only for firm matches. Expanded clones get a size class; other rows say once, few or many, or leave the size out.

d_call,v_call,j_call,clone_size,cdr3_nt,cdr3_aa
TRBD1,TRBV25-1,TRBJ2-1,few,TGTGCCAGCAGTGGTGAGGGACAGGCCCTCTCCTACAATGAGCAGTTCTTC,CASSGEGQALSYNEQFF
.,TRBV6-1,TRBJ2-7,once,TGTGCCAGCAGTGATTTGTCGTCGGGTTCCTACGAGCAGTACTTC,CASSDLSSGSYEQYF
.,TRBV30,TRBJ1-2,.,TGTGCCTGGAGTCCCCATGGGGGCGGCGATGGCTACACCTTC,CAWSPHGGGDGYTF
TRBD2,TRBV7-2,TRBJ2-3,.,TGTGCCAGCAGCGGGCGGGGGGGACAAGATACGCAGTATTTT,CASSGRGGQDTQYF
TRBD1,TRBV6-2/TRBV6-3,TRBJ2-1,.,TGTGCCAGCAGTTATTTCCGGGACGACAGGGATGAGCAGTTCTTC,CASSYFRDDRDEQFF
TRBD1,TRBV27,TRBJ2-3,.,TGTGCCAGCAGTCACCGGGACAGGGCGACAGATACGCAGTATTTT,CASSHRDRATDTQYF
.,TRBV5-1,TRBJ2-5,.,TGCGCCAGCAGCTTTTCGCGGGGCATGAAGACCCAGTACTTC,CASSFSRGMKTQYF
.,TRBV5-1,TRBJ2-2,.,TGCGCCAGCAGCTCGGGACTCTCGCTTTCTAACACCGGGGAGCTGTTTTTT,CASSSGLSLSNTGELFF
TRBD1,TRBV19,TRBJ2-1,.,TGTGCCAGTAGTAGACAGGGGGGGACGGGTGAGCAGTTCTTC,CASSRQGGTGEQFF
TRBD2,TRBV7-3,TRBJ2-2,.,TGTGCCAGCAGCTTGACTAGCGTATATAGGGGGGAGCTGTTTTTT,CASSLTSVYRGELFF
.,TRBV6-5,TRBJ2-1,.,TGTGCCAGCAGCAACGGGGGAAGGGCGGGTGAGCAGTTCTTC,CASSNGGRAGEQFF
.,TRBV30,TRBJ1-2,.,TGTGCCTCGTCCGGGGGGCAGATCGGCTACACCTTC,CASSGGQIGYTF
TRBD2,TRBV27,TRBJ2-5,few,TGTGCCAGCGGGAGGGAACTCCAAGAGACCCAGTACTTC,CASGRELQETQYF
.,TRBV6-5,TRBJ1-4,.,TGTGCCAGCAAGGGGTCCGGGGGGGCGCGGGAAAAACTGTTTTTT,CASKGSGGAREKLFF
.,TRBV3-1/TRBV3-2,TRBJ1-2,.,TGTGCCAGCAGCCAAGACGTGCGGCCCTATGGCTACACCTTC,CASSQDVRPYGYTF
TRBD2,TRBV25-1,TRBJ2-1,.,TGTGCCAGCAGTGAAGCCCAGCGGGAGAAGCAGTTCTTC,CASSEAQREKQFF
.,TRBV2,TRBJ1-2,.,TGTGCCAGCAGTGATTTCATTCTGAGGTACACCTTC,CASSDFILRYTF
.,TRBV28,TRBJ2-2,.,TGTGCCAGCAGTTTATGGGTCGGGGGTGGCACCGGGGAGCTGTTTTTT,CASSLWVGGGTGELFF
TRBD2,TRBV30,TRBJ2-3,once,TGTGCCTGGAGTGCTTCTAGCGGGGGGAGCACAGATACGCAGTATTTT,CAWSASSGGSTDTQYF
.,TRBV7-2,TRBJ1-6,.,TGTGCCAGCAGCGCCCGGAGGGTCCCCAATTCACCCCTCCACTTT,CASSARRVPNSPLHF
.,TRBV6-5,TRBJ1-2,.,TGTGCCAGCAGCAACAGCTTGGGTGGCTACACCTTC,CASSNSLGGYTF
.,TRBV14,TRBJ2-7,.,TGTGCCAGCAGCTATAGCGGCTACGAGCAGTACTTC,CASSYSGYEQYF
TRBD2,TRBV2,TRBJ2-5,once,TGTGCCAGCTCAGGAAGCGGGAGTCCGGAGACCCAGTACTTC,CASSGSGSPETQYF
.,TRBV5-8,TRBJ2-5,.,TGTGCCAGCAGCTCAGTAAGGGGACAAGAGACCCAGTACTTC,CASSSVRGQETQYF
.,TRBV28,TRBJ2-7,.,TGTGCCAGCAGTTTACCCGGGAATTTAGATGAGCAGTACTTC,CASSLPGNLDEQYF
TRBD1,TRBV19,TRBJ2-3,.,TGTGCCAGTAGCCCCGTACGGGACAGGGGCACAGATACGCAGTATTTT,CASSPVRDRGTDTQYF
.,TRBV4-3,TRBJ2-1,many,TGCGCCAGCAGCCAAGATACAAGCGGCTGGTACAATGAGCAGTTCTTC,CASSQDTSGWYNEQFF
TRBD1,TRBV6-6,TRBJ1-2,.,TGTGCCAGCAGTTACCCCGGGACAGATAATGGCTACACCTTC,CASSYPGTDNGYTF